Below are 10 T cell receptor beta chains sequenced from a single sample in a study of shared clonotypes between healthy human individuals. Repertoires were generated with immunoSEQ multiplex PCR, while TCRdb's copy carries only in-frame clones and drops some. The sample lists 2 million to 2.5 million clones; just under 95% were seen once. Sequenced material: naive CD4+ T cells from PBMCs. Subset described: CD45RA+ positively selected. The receptors stem from a man aged 18-30 years in good health. Some clones in this sample may be carry-over from other donors' samples.

The gene calls are TRBV4-1 and TRBJ1-5; TRBD1 might be the D (5 bases). With 6 bases removed from V and 3 bases from J, the gap between germline ends came to 12 bases. Looked up from germline, CDR1 is MGHRA and CDR2 is YSYEKL. The CDR3 length is 14 residues. The CDR3 nucleotides read TGCGCCAGCAGTAGACAGCACTACAATCAGCCCCAGCATTTT. Its translation is CASSRQHYNQPQHF.

On this clone: This same CDR3 is encoded by further DNA sequences in the sample. This rearrangement joins TRBV7-3 to TRBJ2-7, with 8 bases fitting TRBD1. From germline, CDR1 is SGHTA and CDR2 FQGTGA. This CDR3 is 15 amino acids long. J was trimmed by 2 bases and V by 2 bases; bases with no gene match: 5. CDR3 sequence: CASSLGGQGTYEQYF. CDR3 DNA sequence: TGTGCCAGCAGCTTAGGTGGACAGGGAACCTACGAGCAGTACTTC.

The rearrangement links TRBV6-5 to TRBJ1-4; 8 bases line up with TRBD1. The CDR3 sequence is 14 residues long. Looked up from germline, CDR1 is MNHEY and CDR2 is SVGAGI. The J segment lost 5 bases and the V segment lost 6 bases, leaving 5 bases of the junction unmatched. The CDR3 sequence: CASSRDRQNEKLFF. CDR3 sequence (DNA): TGTGCCAGCAGCCGGGACAGGCAGAATGAAAAACTGTTTTTT.

This chain links TRBV28 with TRBJ2-7; 12 bases line up with TRBD1. This CDR3 is built from 17 residues. Germline assignment: CDR1 MDHEN and CDR2 SYDVKM. With 3 bases clipped from V and 3 bases from J, the junction kept 9 bases outside the gene matches. The CDR3 DNA is TGTGCCAGCAGTTTTATTAGTCGGGACAGGGGGCGCTACGAGCAGTACTTC. This gives the protein CASSFISRDRGRYEQYF.

CDR3 in amino acids: CASSPGDGGGTQPQHF. The CDR3 DNA sequence: TGTGCCAGCAGCCCCGGGGACGGCGGTGGAACTCAGCCCCAGCATTTT. The chain combines TRBV28 with TRBJ1-5; D perhaps matches TRBD1 (5 bases). The germline V and J ends were trimmed by 6 bases and 6 bases, with 21 bases remaining between them. The CDR3 totals 16 residues. CDR1 and CDR2 (germline): MDHEN, SYDVKM.

The chain carries TRBV2 and TRBJ2-2, with 8 bases fitting TRBD2. Germline V lookup: CDR1 SNHLY, CDR2 FYNNEI. V was pared by 1 base and J by 6 bases, with 4 bases of the junction left unmatched. The CDR3 runs to 15 residues. The CDR3 loop is CASSEEVAGSGELFF. CDR3 sequence (DNA): TGTGCCAGCAGTGAAGAGGTAGCGGGGTCCGGGGAGCTGTTTTTT.

The sample holds one count of this clone. The genes are TRBV30 and TRBJ1-3, with D possibly matching TRBD1 (6 bases). The CDR3 is made up of 15 amino acids. Germline lookup yields CDR1 GTSNPN and CDR2 SVGIG (reference sequence). The V and J ends lost 2 bases and 5 bases respectively, with 16 bases between them. CDR3 coding DNA: TGTGCCTGGAGTTCACAGGGCACGGGTAGAAACACCATATATTTT. Amino acids: CAWSSQGTGRNTIYF. Supplemented by reference TRBV30 and TRBJ1-3, the full variable domain reads SQTIHQWPATLVQPVGSPLSLECTVEGTSNPNLYWYRQAAGRGLQLLFYSVGIGQISSEVPQNLSASRPQDRQFILSSKKLLLSDSGFYLCAWSSQGTGRNTIYFGEGSWLTVV.

V is TRBV11-3 and J is TRBJ2-3; D not resolved. The germline V gene has CDR1 SGHNT and CDR2 YENEEA. The CDR3 sequence is 15 residues long. Trimming shortened V by 1 base and J by 2 bases, and 10 bases separated the two germline ends. The CDR3 sequence: CASSLGYSHTDTQYF. The CDR3 DNA reads TGTGCCAGCAGCTTAGGTTACAGCCACACAGATACGCAGTATTTT.

The genes are TRBV30 and TRBJ1-2, with a tentative D call TRBD1 (6 bases). The CDR3 spans 14 residues. Trimming removed 3 bases from V and 5 bases from J, with 16 bases in between. The V gene's germline CDR1 is GTSNPN and CDR2 SVGIG (reference sequence). The CDR3 coding sequence is TGTGCCTGGAGGCGACAGGCGGGGAGGTATGGCTACACCTTC. Protein product: CAWRRQAGRYGYTF.

The rearrangement uses TRBV9 and TRBJ2-1, with D maybe TRBD1 (5 bases). The CDR3 is 13 amino acids. V lost 4 bases to trimming and J lost 10 bases, with 15 bases between them. From germline, CDR1 is SGDLS and CDR2 YYNGEE. CDR3 nucleotide sequence: TGTGCCAGCAGCCCAAGGGTATCAGGGGAGCAGTTCTTC. It is translated as CASSPRVSGEQFF.